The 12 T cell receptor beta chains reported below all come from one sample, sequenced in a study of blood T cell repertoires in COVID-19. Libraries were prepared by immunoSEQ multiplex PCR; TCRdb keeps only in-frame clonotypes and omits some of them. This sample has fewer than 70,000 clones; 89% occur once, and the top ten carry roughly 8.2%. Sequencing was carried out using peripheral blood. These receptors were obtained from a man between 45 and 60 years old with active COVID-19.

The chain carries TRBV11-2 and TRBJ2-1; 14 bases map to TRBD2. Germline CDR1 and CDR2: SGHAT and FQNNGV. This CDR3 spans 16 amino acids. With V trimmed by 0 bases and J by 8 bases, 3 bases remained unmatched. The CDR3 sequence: CASSLEGTSGGYEQFF. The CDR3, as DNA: TGTGCCAGCAGCTTAGAAGGGACTAGCGGGGGATATGAGCAGTTCTTC. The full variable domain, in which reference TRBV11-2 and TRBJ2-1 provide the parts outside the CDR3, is EAGVAQSPRYKIIEKRQSVAFWCNPISGHATLYWYQQILGQGPKLLIQFQNNGVVDDSQLPKDRFSAERLKGVDSTLKIQPAKLEDSAVYLCASSLEGTSGGYEQFFGPGTRLTVL.

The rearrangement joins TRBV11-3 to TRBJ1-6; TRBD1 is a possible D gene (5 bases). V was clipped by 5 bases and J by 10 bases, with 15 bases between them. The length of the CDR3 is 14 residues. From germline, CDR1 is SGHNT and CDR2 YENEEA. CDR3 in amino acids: CASSREYRRSPLHF. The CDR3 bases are TGTGCCAGCAGCCGCGAATACAGGAGATCACCCCTCCACTTT.

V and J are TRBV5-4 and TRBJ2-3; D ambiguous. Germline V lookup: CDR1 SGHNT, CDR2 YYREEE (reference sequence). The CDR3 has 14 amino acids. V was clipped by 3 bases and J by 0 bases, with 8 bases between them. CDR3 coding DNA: TGTGCCAGCAGCTCGCCGACTAGCACAGATACGCAGTATTTT. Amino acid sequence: CASSSPTSTDTQYF.

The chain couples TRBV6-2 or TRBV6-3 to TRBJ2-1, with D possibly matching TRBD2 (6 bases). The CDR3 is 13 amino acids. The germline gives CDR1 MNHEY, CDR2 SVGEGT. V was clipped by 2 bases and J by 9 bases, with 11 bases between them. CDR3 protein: CASSYTGDGEQFF. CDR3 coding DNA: TGTGCCAGCAGTTACACGGGGGACGGTGAGCAGTTCTTC.

In DNA form, the CDR3 reads TGTGCCAGCAGCTCCTCCGGGACTAGCGGGGGGGTTTACAATGAGCAGTTCTTC. The encoded protein is CASSSSGTSGGVYNEQFF. The J gene is TRBJ2-1, the V gene TRBV7-9; 16 positions match TRBD2. CDR3 length equals 18 residues. Germline values: CDR1 SEHNR, CDR2 FQNEAQ (reference sequence). Trimming removed 4 bases from V and 4 bases from J; junction bases left unmatched: 7.

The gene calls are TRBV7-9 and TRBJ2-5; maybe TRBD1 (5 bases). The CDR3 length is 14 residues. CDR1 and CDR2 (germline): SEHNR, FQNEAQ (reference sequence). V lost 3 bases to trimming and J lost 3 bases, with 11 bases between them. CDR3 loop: CASSFPTDEETQYF. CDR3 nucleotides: TGTGCCAGCAGCTTCCCGACAGATGAAGAGACCCAGTACTTC.

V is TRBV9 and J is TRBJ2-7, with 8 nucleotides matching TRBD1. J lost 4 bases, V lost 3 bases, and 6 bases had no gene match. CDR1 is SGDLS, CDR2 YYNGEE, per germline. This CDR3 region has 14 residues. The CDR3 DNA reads TGTGCCAGCAGCGCTCCGGGACAGGTGTACGAGCAGTACTTC. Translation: CASSAPGQVYEQYF.

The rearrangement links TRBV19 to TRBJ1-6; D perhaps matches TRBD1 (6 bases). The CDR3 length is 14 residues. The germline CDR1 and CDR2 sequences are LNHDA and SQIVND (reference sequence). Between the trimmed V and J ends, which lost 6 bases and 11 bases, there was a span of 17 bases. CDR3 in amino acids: CASRDRTEETPLHF. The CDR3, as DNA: TGTGCCAGTAGGGATAGGACAGAAGAGACACCCCTCCACTTT.

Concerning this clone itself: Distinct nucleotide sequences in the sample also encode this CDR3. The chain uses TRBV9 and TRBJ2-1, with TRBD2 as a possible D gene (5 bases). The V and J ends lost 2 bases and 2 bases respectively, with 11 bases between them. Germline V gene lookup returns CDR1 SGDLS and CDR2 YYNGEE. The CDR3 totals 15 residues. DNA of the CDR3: TGTGCCAGCAGCGTTCTGAGCGGAACCTACAATGAGCAGTTCTTC. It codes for CASSVLSGTYNEQFF.

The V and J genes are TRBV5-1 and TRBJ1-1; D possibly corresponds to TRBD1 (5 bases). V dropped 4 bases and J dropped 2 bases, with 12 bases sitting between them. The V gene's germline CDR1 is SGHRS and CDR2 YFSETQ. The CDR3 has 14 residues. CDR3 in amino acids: CASSLLTGNTEAFF. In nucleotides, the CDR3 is TGCGCCAGCAGCCTTTTAACAGGCAACACTGAAGCTTTCTTT. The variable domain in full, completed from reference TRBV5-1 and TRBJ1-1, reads KAGVTQTPRYLIKTRGQQVTLSCSPISGHRSVSWYQQTPGQGLQFLFEYFSETQRNKGNFPGRFSGRQFSNSRSEMNVSTLELGDSALYLCASSLLTGNTEAFFGQGTRLTVV.

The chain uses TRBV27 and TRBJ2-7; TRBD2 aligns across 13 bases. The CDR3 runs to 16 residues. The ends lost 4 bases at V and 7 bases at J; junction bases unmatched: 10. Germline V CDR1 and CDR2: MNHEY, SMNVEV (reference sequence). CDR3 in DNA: TGTGCCAGCAGTTCTTTTCTGACTAGCGGGGGGATTGAGCAGTACTTC. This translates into CASSSFLTSGGIEQYF.

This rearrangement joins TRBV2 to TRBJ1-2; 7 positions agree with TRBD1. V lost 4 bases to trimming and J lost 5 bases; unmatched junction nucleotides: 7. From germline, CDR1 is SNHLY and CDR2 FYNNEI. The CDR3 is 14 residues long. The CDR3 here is CASSGSGTEYGYTF. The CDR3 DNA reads TGTGCCAGCAGTGGATCCGGGACAGAATATGGCTACACCTTC. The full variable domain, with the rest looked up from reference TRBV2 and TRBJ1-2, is EPEVTQTPSHQVTQMGQEVILRCVPISNHLYFYWYRQILGQKVEFLVSFYNNEISEKSEIFDDQFSVERPDGSNFTLKIRSTKLEDSAMYFCASSGSGTEYGYTFGSGTRLTVV.